This T cell receptor (beta chain) is drawn from a study of T cells after yellow fever vaccination. Between the trimmed V and J ends, which lost 7 bases and 5 bases, there was a span of 18 bases. The CDR3 is 15 amino acids. About this clonotype: What it binds is unknown.

Regarding the study as a whole: Although most clonotypes did not, a small share appeared in both CD4 and CD8 compartments. Highly abundant clonotypes carried over from the bulk population could end up in FACS-sorted repertoires as contaminants. Subsequent booster samples again held most clones from primary vaccination (around 96% CD4, about 90% CD8).

5'RACE template switching added a universal primer site and UMIs to TCR cDNA. TCRdb used MiXCR to reprocess the 5' RACE reads, holding one entry per CDR3 protein. The table records 450,000 to 550,000 distinct CDR3 sequences, less than 25% of them present only once. Sequencing was performed on PBMCs, taken around 3 weeks after the first yellow fever vaccination. The sequence was collected from a man aged 18-30 years who received the YFV17D yellow fever vaccine. The chain joins TRBV23-1 to TRBJ1-5; D possibly corresponds to TRBD1 (6 bases). TRBV23-1 is placed among ORFs of uncertain function. The chain's CDR3 is CASISTGRVDQPQHF. The DNA of the CDR3 is TGCGCCAGCATTTCCACAGGGCGTGTGGATCAGCCCCAGCATTTT.